The clone carrying this T cell receptor beta chain appeared a single time. Its antigen remains unidentified. The sample is drawn from a study of T cell responses to AZD1222 COVID-19 vaccine. Study-wide results and caveats: At baseline, just five or six AZD1222 recipients tested seropositive. After two AZD1222 doses, spike-specific TCR breadth and depth rose versus day 0.

Sequenced by immunoSEQ multiplex PCR; TCRdb stores in-frame clones only, minus some. The sample shows approximately 130,000 clones, about 89% of them seen only once. The sequence was collected from an adult who received the AZD1222 COVID-19 vaccine. The sample here was peripheral blood, taken 28 days after the second AZD1222 dose.

CDR3 loop: CASSFVWTGGNEQYF. In DNA form, the CDR3 reads TGTGCCAGCAGCTTCGTTTGGACAGGGGGCAACGAGCAGTACTTC. V and J are TRBV5-4 and TRBJ2-7, with TRBD1 matching 11 bases. V dropped 2 bases and J dropped 5; count of bases not matched to a gene: 6. The CDR3 is made up of 15 amino acids. Germline lookup yields CDR1 SGHNT and CDR2 YYREEE (reference sequence).